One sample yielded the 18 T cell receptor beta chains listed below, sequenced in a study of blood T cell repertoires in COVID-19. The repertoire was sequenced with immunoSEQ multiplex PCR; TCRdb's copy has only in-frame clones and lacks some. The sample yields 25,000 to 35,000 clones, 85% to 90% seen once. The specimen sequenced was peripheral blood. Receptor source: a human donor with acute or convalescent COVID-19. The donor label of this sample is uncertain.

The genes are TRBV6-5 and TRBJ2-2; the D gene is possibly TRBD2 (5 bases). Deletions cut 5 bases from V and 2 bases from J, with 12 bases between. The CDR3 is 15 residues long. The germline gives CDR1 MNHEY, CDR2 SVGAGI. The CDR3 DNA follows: TGTGCCAGCAGTAAAAGGGAGCTAAACACCGGGGAGCTGTTTTTT. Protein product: CASSKRELNTGELFF.

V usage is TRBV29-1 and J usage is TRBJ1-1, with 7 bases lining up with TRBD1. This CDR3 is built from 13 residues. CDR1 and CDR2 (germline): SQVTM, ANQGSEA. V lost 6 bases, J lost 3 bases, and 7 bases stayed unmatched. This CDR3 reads CSVALGGDTEAFF. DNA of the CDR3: TGCAGCGTAGCTCTAGGGGGCGACACTGAAGCTTTCTTT.

CDR3 bases: TGTGCCACTGCAAACGGACAGGGGGCCTACGAGCAGTACTTC. Protein product: CATANGQGAYEQYF. V gene TRBV10-3 combines with J gene TRBJ2-7, with TRBD1 matching 10 bases. This CDR3 is built from 14 residues. V shed 10 bases, J shed 2 bases, and the junction held 8 bases outside the gene matches. Germline-derived CDR1 and CDR2 are ENHRY and SYGVKD.

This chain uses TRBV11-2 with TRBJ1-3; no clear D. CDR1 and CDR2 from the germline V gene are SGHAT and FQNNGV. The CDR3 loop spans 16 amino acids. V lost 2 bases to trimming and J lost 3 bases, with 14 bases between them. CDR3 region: CASSLYSGRFGNTIYF. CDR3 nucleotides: TGTGCCAGCAGCTTATACAGCGGGCGATTTGGAAACACCATATATTTT.

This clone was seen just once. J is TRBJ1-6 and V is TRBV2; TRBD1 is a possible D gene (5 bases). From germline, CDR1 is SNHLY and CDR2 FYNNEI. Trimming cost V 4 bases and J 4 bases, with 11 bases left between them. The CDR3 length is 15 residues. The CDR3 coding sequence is TGTGCCAGCAGTGGGCAGGGCCTATATAATTCACCCCTCCACTTT. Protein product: CASSGQGLYNSPLHF.

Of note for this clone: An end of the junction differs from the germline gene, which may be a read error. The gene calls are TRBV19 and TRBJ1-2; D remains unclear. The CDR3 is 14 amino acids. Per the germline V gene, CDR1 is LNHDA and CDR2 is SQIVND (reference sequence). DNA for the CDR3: TGTGTCAGTAGTATCGGCTCCTCGGAGGCTGGCTACACCTTC. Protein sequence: CVSSIGSSEAGYTF. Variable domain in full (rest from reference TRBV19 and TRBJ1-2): DGGITQSPKYLFRKEGQNVTLSCEQNLNHDAMYWYRQDPGQGLRLIYYSQIVNDFQKGDIAEGYSVSREKKESFPLTVTSAQKNPTAFYLCVSSIGSSEAGYTFGSGTRLTVV.

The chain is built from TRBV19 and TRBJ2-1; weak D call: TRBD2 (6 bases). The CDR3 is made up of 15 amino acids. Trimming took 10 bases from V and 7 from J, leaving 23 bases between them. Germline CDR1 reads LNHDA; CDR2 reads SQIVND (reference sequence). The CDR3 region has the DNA TGTGCCACCCAGCCCCGGAGGGCCATTTGGAATGAGCAGTTCTTC. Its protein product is CATQPRRAIWNEQFF.

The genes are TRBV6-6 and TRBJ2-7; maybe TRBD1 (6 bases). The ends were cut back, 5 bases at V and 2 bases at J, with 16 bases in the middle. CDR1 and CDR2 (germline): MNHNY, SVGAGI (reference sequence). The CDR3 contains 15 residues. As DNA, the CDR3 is TGTGCCAGCAGTCCCGCCCGTCAGGGGACCTACGAGCAGTACTTC. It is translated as CASSPARQGTYEQYF.

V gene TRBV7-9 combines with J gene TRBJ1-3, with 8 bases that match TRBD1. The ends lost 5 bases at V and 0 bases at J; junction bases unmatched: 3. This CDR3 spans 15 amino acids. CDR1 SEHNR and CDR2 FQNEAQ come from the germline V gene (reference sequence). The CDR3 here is CASSRQGSSGNTIYF. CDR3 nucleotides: TGTGCCAGCAGCCGACAGGGGAGCTCTGGAAACACCATATATTTT.

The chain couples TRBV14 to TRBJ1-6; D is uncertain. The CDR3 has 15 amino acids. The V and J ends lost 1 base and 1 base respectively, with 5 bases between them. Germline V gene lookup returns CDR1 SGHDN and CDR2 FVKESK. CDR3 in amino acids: CASSQVGSYNSPLHF. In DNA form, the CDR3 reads TGTGCCAGCAGCCAAGTCGGGTCCTATAATTCACCCCTCCACTTT.

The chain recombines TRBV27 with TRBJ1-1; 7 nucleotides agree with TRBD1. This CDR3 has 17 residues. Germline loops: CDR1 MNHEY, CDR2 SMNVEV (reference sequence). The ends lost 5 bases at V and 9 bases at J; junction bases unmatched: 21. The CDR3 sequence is CASSPMLSGGGEIKAFF. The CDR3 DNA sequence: TGTGCCAGCAGTCCTATGTTATCGGGAGGGGGCGAGATCAAAGCTTTCTTT.

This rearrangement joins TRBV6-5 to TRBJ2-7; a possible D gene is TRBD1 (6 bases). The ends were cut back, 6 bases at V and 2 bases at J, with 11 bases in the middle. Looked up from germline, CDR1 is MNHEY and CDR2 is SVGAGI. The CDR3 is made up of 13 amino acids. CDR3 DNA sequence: TGTGCCAGCAGGAGTACAGGGCCCTACGAGCAGTACTTC. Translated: CASRSTGPYEQYF.

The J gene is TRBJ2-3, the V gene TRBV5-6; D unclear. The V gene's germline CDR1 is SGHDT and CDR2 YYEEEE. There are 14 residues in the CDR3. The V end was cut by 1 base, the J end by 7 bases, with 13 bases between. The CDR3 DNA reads TGTGCCAGCAGCTTGCAAGACTTAACTTATACGCAGTATTTT. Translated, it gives CASSLQDLTYTQYF.

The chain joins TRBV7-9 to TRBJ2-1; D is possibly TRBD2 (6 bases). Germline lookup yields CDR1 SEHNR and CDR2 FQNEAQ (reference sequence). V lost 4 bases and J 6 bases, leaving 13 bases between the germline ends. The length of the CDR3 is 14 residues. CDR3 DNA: TGTGCCAGCAGCTCAACCGGGAGAACCAATGAGCAGTTCTTC. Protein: CASSSTGRTNEQFF.

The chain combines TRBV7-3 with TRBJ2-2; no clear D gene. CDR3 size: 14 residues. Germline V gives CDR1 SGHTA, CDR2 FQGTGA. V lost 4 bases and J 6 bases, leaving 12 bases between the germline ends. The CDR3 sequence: CASSSSLASGELFF. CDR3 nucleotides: TGTGCCAGCAGCTCCTCTCTGGCTTCCGGGGAGCTGTTTTTT.

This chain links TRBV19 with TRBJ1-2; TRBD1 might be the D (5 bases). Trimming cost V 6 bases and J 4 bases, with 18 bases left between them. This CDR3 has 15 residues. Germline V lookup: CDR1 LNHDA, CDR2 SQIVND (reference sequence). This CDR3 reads CASRVQEQRSYGYTF. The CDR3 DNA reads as TGTGCCAGTAGGGTACAGGAACAGAGGAGCTATGGCTACACCTTC.

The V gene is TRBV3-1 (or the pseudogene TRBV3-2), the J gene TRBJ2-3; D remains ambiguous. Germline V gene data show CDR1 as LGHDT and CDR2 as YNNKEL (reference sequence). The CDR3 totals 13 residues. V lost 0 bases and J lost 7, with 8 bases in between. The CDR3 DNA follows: TGTGCCAGCAGCCAAGATCTGCCTAATACGCAGTATTTT. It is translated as CASSQDLPNTQYF.

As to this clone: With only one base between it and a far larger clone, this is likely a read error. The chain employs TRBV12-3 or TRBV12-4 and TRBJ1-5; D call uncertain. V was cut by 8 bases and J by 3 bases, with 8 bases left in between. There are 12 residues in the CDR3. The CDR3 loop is CASCDNNQPQHF. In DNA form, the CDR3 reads TGTGCCAGCTGCGACAACAATCAGCCCCAGCATTTT.